The clone carrying this TCR beta chain was found once. Its antigen is not known. The data stem from a study of T cell responses to AZD1222 COVID-19 vaccine. Points from the study as a whole: Seropositive AZD1222 recipients at baseline numbered only six or seven. Clonal diversity was possibly underestimated, and the donors were mostly white British, with more females. Spike-specific TCR breadth and depth both grew after two AZD1222 doses. Unmutated variant regions reportedly attract nearly half of all spike-specific TCRs.

Only in-frame clones appear in the TCRdb table, and some are missing; sequencing was by immunoSEQ multiplex PCR. The sample includes under 150,000 clones, approximately 90% seen only once; the top ten take approximately 5.2%. Looked up from germline, CDR1 is MNHEY and CDR2 is SVGAGI. CDR3 length equals 14 residues. V shed 0 bases and J shed 4 bases, with 9 bases lying between them. The V and J genes are TRBV6-5 and TRBJ1-2; D remains ambiguous. This specimen was peripheral blood, taken on day 0 of AZD1222 vaccination. The receptor was isolated from an adult in good health. Here the CDR3 reads CASSYSMEIYGYTF. CDR3 DNA sequence: TGTGCCAGCAGTTACTCGATGGAGATCTATGGCTACACCTTC.